These 32 T cell receptor beta chains came from one sample sequenced in a study of cytomegalovirus exposure and HLA in healthy donors. PCR amplification relied on 60 Vbeta primers (plus 13 Jbeta primers). Only in-frame clones appear in the TCRdb table, and some are missing; sequencing was by immunoSEQ multiplex PCR. The table records around 110,000 clones, about 85% of them present only once. The sample was PBMCs. These receptor sequences come from a man aged 25 to 40 in good health and CMV-seronegative.

This chain uses TRBV6-5 with TRBJ2-3; the match to TRBD2 covers 10 bases. Germline CDR1 is MNHEY and CDR2 is SVGAGI. The V and J ends lost 5 bases and 5 bases, in that order; junction bases with no gene match: 4. This CDR3 spans 14 amino acids. CDR3 DNA sequence: TGTGCCAGCAGTGACAGCGGGAGGGGAGATACGCAGTATTTT. Protein: CASSDSGRGDTQYF.

In this sample, this clone turned up once. This chain links TRBV30 with TRBJ1-4; a weak D match, TRBD1 (6 bases). CDR1 and CDR2 from the germline V gene are GTSNPN and SVGIG (reference sequence). Trimming removed 1 base from V and 1 base from J, with 10 bases in between. The CDR3 length is 15 residues. The CDR3 DNA reads TGTGCCTGGAGTGGGGACACAGGAACTAATGAAAAACTGTTTTTT. It codes for CAWSGDTGTNEKLFF.

Only a few counts were recorded for this clone. The chain links TRBV6-1 to TRBJ1-3; unclear D gene. Trimming left V 9 bases short and J 0 bases short, with 9 bases between. The CDR3 has 13 residues. The germline V gene has CDR1 MNHNS and CDR2 SASEGT. The CDR3: CASLKPSGNTIYF. The CDR3 DNA follows: TGTGCCAGTCTAAAGCCCTCTGGAAACACCATATATTTT.

The chain couples TRBV14 to TRBJ2-3; maybe TRBD1 (7 bases). Trimming removed 6 bases at V and 2 bases at J, with 15 bases between. The CDR3 consists of 15 residues. Per the germline V gene, CDR1 is SGHDN and CDR2 is FVKESK. In nucleotides, the CDR3 is TGTGCCAGCAGTTGGGGGGACAGATACACAGATACGCAGTATTTT. Translating gives CASSWGDRYTDTQYF.

The CDR3 DNA reads as TGTGCCTGGAGTCCGACAGGGGCCGCTCAAGAGACCCAGTACTTC. Amino acid sequence: CAWSPTGAAQETQYF. The rearrangement joins TRBV30 to TRBJ2-5; the match to TRBD1 covers 8 bases. The CDR3 covers 15 residues. Trimming at V came to 2 bases and at J to 2 bases, leaving 7 bases not matched to a gene. Germline CDR1 and CDR2: GTSNPN and SVGIG (reference sequence). The full variable domain, its missing parts supplied by reference TRBV30 and TRBJ2-5, is SQTIHQWPATLVQPVGSPLSLECTVEGTSNPNLYWYRQAAGRGLQLLFYSVGIGQISSEVPQNLSASRPQDRQFILSSKKLLLSDSGFYLCAWSPTGAAQETQYFGPGTRLLVL.

The V call is TRBV7-3, the J call TRBJ1-2, with D uncertain. The CDR3 loop spans 13 amino acids. Germline CDR1 is SGHTA and CDR2 is FQGTGA. Trimming cost V 5 bases and J 2 bases, with 9 bases left between them. CDR3 coding DNA: TGTGCCAGCAGCCCGACGGAGAACTATGGCTACACCTTC. Translated, it gives CASSPTENYGYTF.

The chain carries TRBV19 and TRBJ1-2; TRBD1 aligns across 7 bases. CDR1 and CDR2 from the germline V gene are LNHDA and SQIVND (reference sequence). Germline trimming cut 7 bases from V and 4 bases from J; bases unmatched to any gene: 12. This CDR3 is built from 15 residues. CDR3: CASIPTPGQPYGYTF. CDR3 nucleotide sequence: TGTGCCAGTATCCCAACACCGGGACAGCCCTATGGCTACACCTTC.

V gene TRBV30 combines with J gene TRBJ2-2, with 10 bases lining up with TRBD1. Germline V gene data show CDR1 as GTSNPN and CDR2 as SVGIG (reference sequence). The CDR3 sequence is 15 residues long. The trim removed 6 bases at V and 6 bases at J, leaving 10 bases unmatched. The CDR3 region is CACIRDRGHSGELFF. In DNA form, the CDR3 reads TGTGCCTGCATCCGGGACAGGGGACATTCCGGGGAGCTGTTTTTT.

This clone was counted a single time. The chain has TRBV2 and TRBJ1-2, with a tentative D call TRBD1 (6 bases). The CDR3 is made up of 15 amino acids. CDR1 is SNHLY and CDR2 is FYNNEI in the germline V gene. V was shortened by 3 bases and J by 6 bases, with 17 bases between the two germline ends. As DNA, the CDR3 is TGTGCCAGCAGTGATCAGGGTCAGGGGCGAAATGGCTACACCTTC. It specifies CASSDQGQGRNGYTF.

This clone was recorded once. J is TRBJ1-1 and V is TRBV7-2; D not resolved. This CDR3 contains 14 residues. The V gene's germline CDR1 is SGHTA and CDR2 FQGNSA. The V end was cut by 2 bases, the J end by 1 base, with 8 bases between. The CDR3 is CASSLSAENTEAFF. The DNA for the CDR3 is TGTGCCAGCAGCTTATCCGCAGAGAACACTGAAGCTTTCTTT. The complete variable domain, with remaining parts taken from reference TRBV7-2 and TRBJ1-1, reads GAGVSQSPSNKVTEKGKDVELRCDPISGHTALYWYRQSLGQGLEFLIYFQGNSAPDKSGLPSDRFSAERTGGSVSTLTIQRTQQEDSAVYLCASSLSAENTEAFFGQGTRLTVV.

The chain uses TRBV5-1 and TRBJ1-1, with D hard to call. V was trimmed by 4 bases and J by 0 bases, leaving 13 bases between them. This CDR3 has 15 amino acids. Looked up from germline, CDR1 is SGHRS and CDR2 is YFSETQ. The CDR3 loop reads CASSGRIGMNTEAFF. The CDR3 DNA follows: TGCGCCAGCAGCGGGAGGATAGGCATGAACACTGAAGCTTTCTTT.

Here the CDR3 DNA reads TGTGCCACCTCCTTCGGGGGGATAGGCAAAAACATTCAGTACTTC. It translates to CATSFGGIGKNIQYF. The rearrangement links TRBV15 to TRBJ2-4, with TRBD2 matching over 7 bases. The V segment lost 8 bases and the J segment 3 bases; nucleotides outside the gene matches: 10. CDR1 and CDR2 from the germline V gene are LNHNV and YYDKDF (reference sequence). This CDR3 spans 15 amino acids.

V gene TRBV4-1 combines with J gene TRBJ2-5; TRBD2 matches 13 bases. With 4 bases clipped from V and 5 bases from J, the junction kept 4 bases outside the gene matches. The germline CDR1 and CDR2 sequences are MGHRA and YSYEKL. The CDR3 totals 15 residues. DNA of the CDR3: TGCGCCAGCAGCCTACTAGCGGGAGGGCTTGAGACCCAGTACTTC. This codes for CASSLLAGGLETQYF.

The CDR3 is CASRGQGMGQPQHF. CDR3 nucleotides: TGTGCCAGTAGGGGACAGGGGATGGGTCAGCCCCAGCATTTT. V gene TRBV19 combines with J gene TRBJ1-5; 10 nucleotides agree with TRBD1. Trimming removed 6 bases from V and 6 bases from J; junction bases left unmatched: 5. Looked up from germline, CDR1 is LNHDA and CDR2 is SQIVND (reference sequence). This CDR3 is built from 14 residues. The full variable domain, completed using reference TRBV19 and TRBJ1-5, is DGGITQSPKYLFRKEGQNVTLSCEQNLNHDAMYWYRQDPGQGLRLIYYSQIVNDFQKGDIAEGYSVSREKKESFPLTVTSAQKNPTAFYLCASRGQGMGQPQHFGDGTRLSIL.

J is TRBJ2-3 and V is TRBV18; TRBD2 might be the D (6 bases). Germline lookup yields CDR1 KGHSH and CDR2 LQKENI. The CDR3 covers 14 residues. The V gene lost 6 bases and the J gene lost 1 base, with 11 bases spanning the gap. CDR3 nucleotide sequence: TGTGCCAGCTCCCCGGGGGTAGGCACAGATACGCAGTATTTT. It is translated as CASSPGVGTDTQYF.

The rearrangement joins TRBV28 to TRBJ1-3; a weak D match, TRBD1 (6 bases). This CDR3 is built from 15 residues. Germline V gives CDR1 MDHEN, CDR2 SYDVKM. Trimming removed 5 bases from V and 0 bases from J, with 11 bases in between. The CDR3 sequence: CASSPPGVSGNTIYF. CDR3 DNA: TGTGCCAGCAGTCCCCCAGGGGTCTCTGGAAACACCATATATTTT.

The genes are TRBV30 and TRBJ2-5, with 9 bases lining up with TRBD1. V was pared by 2 bases and J by 0 bases, with 4 bases of the junction left unmatched. CDR3 length: 15 residues. Germline assignment: CDR1 GTSNPN and CDR2 SVGIG (reference sequence). The CDR3, as DNA: TGTGCCTGGAGTTTAGGGGACAGGGACCAAGAGACCCAGTACTTC. Its translation: CAWSLGDRDQETQYF.

The chain uses TRBV19 and TRBJ2-7; the match to TRBD2 covers 10 bases. CDR3 length equals 13 residues. J was trimmed by 3 bases and V by 5 bases; bases with no gene match: 1. The germline V gene has CDR1 LNHDA and CDR2 SQIVND (reference sequence). The CDR3 loop reads CASSRTSGYEQYF. CDR3 nucleotide sequence: TGTGCCAGTAGTCGGACTAGCGGCTACGAGCAGTACTTC.

The chain joins TRBV7-9 to TRBJ1-1; D uncertain. CDR1 is SEHNR and CDR2 is FQNEAQ in the germline V gene (reference sequence). CDR3 size: 12 residues. V was cut by 5 bases and J by 11 bases, with 15 bases left in between. CDR3 nucleotides: TGTGCCAGCAGCCCGCGGAGTTACGGGGCTTTCTTT. It encodes CASSPRSYGAFF.

The V call is TRBV6-1, the J call TRBJ2-3, with TRBD2 matching 10 bases. After removal of 3 bases from V and 4 bases from J, the junction contained 19 bases not matched to a gene. The CDR3 length is 20 residues. Germline loops: CDR1 MNHNS, CDR2 SASEGT. The CDR3 bases are TGTGCCAGCAGTGACCCGCCGGGGGGGAGCGGGGGGGCCGGTGCAGATACGCAGTATTTT. Translated: CASSDPPGGSGGAGADTQYF.

The CDR3 DNA reads as TGCGCCAGCAGGAGAGAACGGGAGGAATCATACGAGCAGTACTTC. Amino acids: CASRREREESYEQYF. The V gene is TRBV23-1, the J gene TRBJ2-7; 7 bases map to TRBD2. TRBV23-1 falls under the ORF class, with uncertain function. V lost 6 bases, J lost 4 bases, and 12 bases stayed unmatched. CDR3 length: 15 residues.

The chain has TRBV18 and TRBJ1-4; 9 positions agree with TRBD1. Trimming removed 3 bases from V and 5 bases from J; junction bases left unmatched: 7. Looked up from germline, CDR1 is KGHSH and CDR2 is LQKENI. The CDR3 length is 16 residues. This CDR3 reads CASSPFRTGVNEKLFF. For the CDR3, the DNA is TGTGCCAGCTCACCTTTTAGGACAGGGGTAAATGAAAAACTGTTTTTT.

The rearrangement joins TRBV6-1 to TRBJ1-1, with TRBD1 matching over 7 bases. The germline V gene has CDR1 MNHNS and CDR2 SASEGT. This CDR3 is 14 amino acids long. With 4 bases clipped from V and 0 bases from J, the junction kept 2 bases outside the gene matches. In DNA form, the CDR3 reads TGTGCCAGCAGTGTGACAGGGATGAACACTGAAGCTTTCTTT. Protein product: CASSVTGMNTEAFF.

This clone was picked up a small number of times. The V call is TRBV25-1, the J call TRBJ1-4; 8 bases match TRBD1. V lost 4 bases to trimming and J lost 0 bases; unmatched junction nucleotides: 1. Germline CDR1 and CDR2: MGHDK and SYGVNS. This CDR3 region has 15 residues. CDR3 amino acids: CASSGTGPTNEKLFF. CDR3 in DNA: TGTGCCAGCAGTGGGACAGGGCCAACTAATGAAAAACTGTTTTTT.

Remarks on this clone: Different DNA sequences within this sample yield the same CDR3. The V and J genes are TRBV20-1 and TRBJ1-1, with D unresolved. From germline, CDR1 is DFQATT and CDR2 SNEGSKA (reference sequence). The length of the CDR3 is 11 residues. Trimming took off 5 bases at V and 0 bases at J, with 4 bases between the two ends. The CDR3 DNA sequence: TGCAGTGCTCCTCTGAACACTGAAGCTTTCTTT. Translating it yields CSAPLNTEAFF.

There are a few counts of this clone. The chain uses TRBV9 and TRBJ1-3; D unclear. Per the germline V gene, CDR1 is SGDLS and CDR2 is YYNGEE. V shed 0 bases and J shed 0 bases, with 7 bases lying between them. The CDR3 contains 15 residues. Here the CDR3 DNA reads TGTGCCAGCAGCGTAGAGTCGAGCTCTGGAAACACCATATATTTT. It translates to CASSVESSSGNTIYF.

V is TRBV7-3 and J is TRBJ1-6, with D maybe TRBD1 (5 bases). V was shortened by 6 bases and J by 7 bases, with 13 bases between the two germline ends. The CDR3 extends over 14 amino acids. Germline values: CDR1 SGHTA, CDR2 FQGTGA. This CDR3 is CASSIGGNNSPLHF. Here the CDR3 DNA reads TGTGCCAGCAGTATCGGGGGGAACAATTCACCCCTCCACTTT.

V usage is TRBV13 and J usage is TRBJ2-3, with TRBD2 identical over 8 bases. The CDR3 extends over 20 amino acids. J lost 4 bases, V lost 3 bases, and 21 bases had no gene match. Germline CDR1 and CDR2: PRHDT and FYEKMQ (reference sequence). The CDR3 reads CASSFGRGERGGLSADTQYF. Here the CDR3 DNA reads TGTGCCAGCAGCTTCGGCCGGGGAGAACGGGGGGGCCTATCAGCAGATACGCAGTATTTT. Full variable domain (outside the CDR3, taken from reference TRBV13 and TRBJ2-3): AAGVIQSPRHLIKEKRETATLKCYPIPRHDTVYWYQQGPGQDPQFLISFYEKMQSDKGSIPDRFSAQQFSDYHSELNMSSLELGDSALYFCASSFGRGERGGLSADTQYFGPGTRLTVL.

J is TRBJ2-7 and V is TRBV28, with 9 positions matching TRBD1. The germline V gene encodes CDR1 MDHEN and CDR2 SYDVKM. This CDR3 spans 14 amino acids. V gave up 6 bases and J gave up 5 bases; unmatched junction bases: 8. Written as DNA, the CDR3 is TGTGCCAGCAGACGTCCCGGGACAGGGAACGAGCAGTACTTC. This gives the protein CASRRPGTGNEQYF. The complete variable domain, with remaining parts taken from reference TRBV28 and TRBJ2-7, reads DVKVTQSSRYLVKRTGEKVFLECVQDMDHENMFWYRQDPGLGLRLIYFSYDVKMKEKGDIPEGYSVSREKKERFSLILESASTNQTSMYLCASRRPGTGNEQYFGPGTRLTVT.

The chain combines TRBV4-1 with TRBJ2-5, with D maybe TRBD2 (6 bases). Germline CDR1 is MGHRA and CDR2 is YSYEKL. The CDR3 length is 17 residues. Trimming removed 0 bases from V and 2 bases from J, with 16 bases in between. The CDR3 DNA sequence: TGCGCCAGCAGCCAAGACCCCCCTAGCGCCCTTCAAGAGACCCAGTACTTC. Translated: CASSQDPPSALQETQYF.

The chain carries TRBV27 and TRBJ2-7; D is unresolved. The germline V gene has CDR1 MNHEY and CDR2 SMNVEV (reference sequence). There are 11 residues in the CDR3. V was trimmed by 5 bases and J by 12 bases, leaving 14 bases between them. The CDR3 region has the DNA TGTGCCAGCAGTGTCACGGGTCTTGTGTACTTC. Amino acid sequence: CASSVTGLVYF.

The chain combines TRBV2 with TRBJ1-6; the D gene is possibly TRBD1 (5 bases). This CDR3 is 14 amino acids long. Per the germline V gene, CDR1 is SNHLY and CDR2 is FYNNEI. The V end lost 3 bases, the J end lost 7 bases, and 10 bases lay between the germline ends. CDR3 in amino acids: CASSEAGQNSPLHF. In DNA, the CDR3 is TGTGCCAGCAGTGAGGCAGGGCAGAATTCACCCCTCCACTTT.